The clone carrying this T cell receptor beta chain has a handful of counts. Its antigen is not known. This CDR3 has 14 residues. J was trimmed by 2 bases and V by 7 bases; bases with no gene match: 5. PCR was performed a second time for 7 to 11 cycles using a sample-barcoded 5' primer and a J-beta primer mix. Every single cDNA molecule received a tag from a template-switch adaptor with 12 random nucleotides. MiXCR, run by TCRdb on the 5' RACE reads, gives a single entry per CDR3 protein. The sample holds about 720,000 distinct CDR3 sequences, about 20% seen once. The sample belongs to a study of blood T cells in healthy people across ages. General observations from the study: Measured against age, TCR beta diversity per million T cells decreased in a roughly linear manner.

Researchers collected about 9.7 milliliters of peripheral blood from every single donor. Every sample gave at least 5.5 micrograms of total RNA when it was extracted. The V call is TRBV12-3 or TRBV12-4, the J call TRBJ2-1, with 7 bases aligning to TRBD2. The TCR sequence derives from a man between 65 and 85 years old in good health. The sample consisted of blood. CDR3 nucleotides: TGTGCCAGCACCCGGGACTACGCCTACAATGAGCAGTTCTTC. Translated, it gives CASTRDYAYNEQFF.